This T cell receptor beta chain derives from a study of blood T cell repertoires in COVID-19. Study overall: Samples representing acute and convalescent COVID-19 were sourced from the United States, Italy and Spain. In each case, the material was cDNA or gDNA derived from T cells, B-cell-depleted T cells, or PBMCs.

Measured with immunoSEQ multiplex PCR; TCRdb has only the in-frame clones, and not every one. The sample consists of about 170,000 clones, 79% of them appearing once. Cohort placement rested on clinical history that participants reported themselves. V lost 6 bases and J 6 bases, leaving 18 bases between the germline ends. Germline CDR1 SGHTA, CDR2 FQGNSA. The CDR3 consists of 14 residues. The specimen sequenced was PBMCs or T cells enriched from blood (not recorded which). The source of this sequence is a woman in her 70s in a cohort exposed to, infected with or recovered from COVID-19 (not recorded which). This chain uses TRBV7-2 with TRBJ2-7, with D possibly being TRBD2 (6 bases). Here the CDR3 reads CASRAETRAREQYF. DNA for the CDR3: TGTGCCAGCAGGGCCGAGACTAGGGCTCGCGAGCAGTACTTC.